Below are 21 T cell receptor beta chains sequenced from a single sample in a study of blood T cell repertoires in COVID-19. Data came from immunoSEQ multiplex PCR; TCRdb stores just in-frame clones and leaves some out. The table records more than 200,000 clones, 85% to 90% of them present only once. The sequenced sample consisted of PBMCs or T cells enriched from blood (not recorded which). The receptors here all came from a middle-aged man who had recovered from COVID-19.

The chain carries TRBV27 and TRBJ2-7; maybe TRBD2 (6 bases). Germline values: CDR1 MNHEY, CDR2 SMNVEV (reference sequence). V was shortened by 6 bases and J by 4 bases, with 10 bases between the two germline ends. The CDR3 loop spans 12 amino acids. This CDR3 is CASSFRGYEQYF. CDR3 bases: TGTGCCAGCAGCTTCCGGGGGTACGAGCAGTACTTC.

The chain couples TRBV30 to TRBJ1-6; D remains unclear. Germline CDR1 is GTSNPN and CDR2 is SVGIG (reference sequence). This CDR3 contains 13 residues. V dropped 5 bases and J dropped 6 bases, with 11 bases sitting between them. Here the CDR3 DNA reads TGTGCCTGGGCCGGGTACCTTAATTCACCCCTCCACTTT. The encoded protein is CAWAGYLNSPLHF.

This sequence joins TRBV5-1 and TRBJ1-6; 7 bases map to TRBD1. CDR3 length: 16 amino acids. Trimming cost V 0 bases and J 9 bases; bases outside gene matches: 9. The V gene's germline CDR1 is SGHRS and CDR2 YFSETQ. The CDR3: CASSLEIRAGGSPLHF. CDR3 nucleotide sequence: TGCGCCAGCAGCTTGGAGATTCGGGCAGGGGGTTCACCCCTCCACTTT.

In its sample, this clone was seen once. The gene calls are TRBV28 and TRBJ2-7; 12 nucleotides match TRBD1. CDR1 is MDHEN and CDR2 is SYDVKM in the germline V gene. V dropped 7 bases and J dropped 7; count of bases not matched to a gene: 14. There are 16 residues in the CDR3. For the CDR3, the DNA is TGTGCCAGCAATCCTCCGGGACAGGGGGCTAAGGGAGAGCAGTACTTC. It codes for CASNPPGQGAKGEQYF.

This clone appeared once. The chain combines TRBV30 with TRBJ1-2; 7 bases are shared with TRBD1. Germline lookup yields CDR1 GTSNPN and CDR2 SVGIG (reference sequence). The CDR3 is 14 residues long. Trimming at V came to 1 base and at J to 2 bases, leaving 4 bases not matched to a gene. The CDR3 coding sequence is TGTGCCTGGAGTGAAAGGGGGCAGAACTATGGCTACACCTTC. Translating gives CAWSERGQNYGYTF.

This chain joins TRBV19 and TRBJ2-5, with D uncertain. Germline V gene data show CDR1 as LNHDA and CDR2 as SQIVND (reference sequence). This CDR3 contains 13 residues. V dropped 3 bases and J dropped 2 bases, with 7 bases sitting between them. The CDR3 nucleotides are TGTGCCAGTAGTATCGGTCAACAAGAGACCCAGTACTTC. It encodes CASSIGQQETQYF.

V gene TRBV6-5 combines with J gene TRBJ1-1, with D possibly being TRBD1 (5 bases). CDR3 size: 15 residues. In germline, CDR1 is MNHEY, CDR2 SVGAGI. V was shortened by 5 bases and J by 1 base, with 14 bases between the two germline ends. CDR3 nucleotide sequence: TGTGCCAGCAGTAAGAGACAGATGAAGAACACTGAAGCTTTCTTT. Encoded protein: CASSKRQMKNTEAFF.

The CDR3 loop reads CASSRGGNTEAFF. CDR3 DNA: TGTGCCAGTTCAAGGGGGGGGAACACTGAAGCTTTCTTT. The V and J genes are TRBV6-5 and TRBJ1-1; D is perhaps TRBD1 (6 bases). The V and J ends lost 9 bases and 1 base respectively, with 12 bases between them. The V gene's germline CDR1 is MNHEY and CDR2 SVGAGI. The CDR3 has 13 amino acids.

V is TRBV7-9 and J is TRBJ2-5; unclear D gene. Germline CDR1 is SEHNR and CDR2 is FQNEAQ (reference sequence). Trimming took off 1 base at V and 4 bases at J, with 7 bases between the two ends. The CDR3 runs to 13 residues. The CDR3 spells CASSLGLGETQYF. The CDR3 coding sequence is TGTGCCAGCAGCTTAGGTCTAGGAGAGACCCAGTACTTC.

This chain links TRBV6-5 with TRBJ1-5; D is unclear. The CDR3 spans 14 residues. Trimming removed 6 bases from V and 5 bases from J, with 14 bases in between. Germline V gene lookup returns CDR1 MNHEY and CDR2 SVGAGI. The CDR3 nucleotides are TGTGCCAGCAGAAGACACAACGGGGATCAGCCCCAGCATTTT. Amino acid sequence: CASRRHNGDQPQHF.

This chain links TRBV5-1 with TRBJ2-7; tentatively, D is TRBD1 (6 bases). The CDR3 is made up of 13 amino acids. The V end lost 5 bases, the J end lost 1 base, and 10 bases lay between the germline ends. The V gene's germline CDR1 is SGHRS and CDR2 YFSETQ. The CDR3 DNA is TGCGCCAGCAGAGGGACACCATCCTACGAGCAGTACTTC. Translated: CASRGTPSYEQYF.

The V call is TRBV5-1, the J call TRBJ1-1; the D is unclear. Trimming took 4 bases from V and 10 from J, leaving 17 bases between them. The CDR3 consists of 13 residues. Per the germline V gene, CDR1 is SGHRS and CDR2 is YFSETQ. The CDR3 is CASSPDSAPPAFF. CDR3 coding DNA: TGCGCCAGCAGCCCTGACTCCGCCCCTCCAGCTTTCTTT.

The CDR3 region is CAISVSGNSNQPQHF. In nucleotides, the CDR3 is TGTGCCATCAGTGTCTCAGGGAATAGCAATCAGCCCCAGCATTTT. The chain carries TRBV10-3 and TRBJ1-5, with D possibly being TRBD1 (5 bases). This CDR3 is built from 15 residues. CDR1 ENHRY and CDR2 SYGVKD come from the germline V gene. V dropped 4 bases and J dropped 0 bases, with 10 bases sitting between them.

V and J are TRBV7-9 and TRBJ1-2; D is unresolved. Per the germline V gene, CDR1 is SEHNR and CDR2 is FQNEAQ (reference sequence). The CDR3 covers 11 residues. Trimming took off 5 bases at V and 5 bases at J, with 6 bases between the two ends. The CDR3 loop reads CASSLSYGYTF. As DNA, the CDR3 is TGTGCCAGCAGCCTCTCGTATGGCTACACCTTC.

The chain uses TRBV28 and TRBJ2-7; 12 bases align to TRBD2. The germline V gene has CDR1 MDHEN and CDR2 SYDVKM. Losses at the gene ends were 5 bases for V and 0 bases for J; bases not matched to a gene: 14. The CDR3 consists of 19 residues. CDR3 amino acids: CASSPFAPGLAGSSYEQYF. The CDR3 nucleotides read TGTGCCAGCAGTCCCTTCGCCCCGGGACTAGCGGGCAGCTCCTACGAGCAGTACTTC.

The rearrangement links TRBV2 to TRBJ1-2; 9 positions agree with TRBD1. The CDR3 has 14 residues. The germline V gene has CDR1 SNHLY and CDR2 FYNNEI. The V segment lost 5 bases and the J segment 4 bases; nucleotides outside the gene matches: 5. Written as DNA, the CDR3 is TGTGCCAGCAGTCTAGTGGACAGGGGCTATGGCTACACCTTC. This codes for CASSLVDRGYGYTF.

The rearrangement joins TRBV18 to TRBJ2-7; the D gene is possibly TRBD2 (5 bases). The CDR3 loop spans 16 amino acids. Germline V gene data show CDR1 as KGHSH and CDR2 as LQKENI. Trimming removed 1 base from V and 7 bases from J, with 20 bases in between. CDR3 amino acids: CASSPLAEAGRREQYF. CDR3 coding DNA: TGTGCCAGCTCACCACTGGCCGAGGCGGGTCGTAGAGAGCAGTACTTC.

This chain links TRBV11-2 with TRBJ1-3; 9 positions agree with TRBD1. Germline-derived CDR1 and CDR2 are SGHAT and FQNNGV. This CDR3 spans 14 amino acids. V lost 4 bases to trimming and J lost 6 bases; unmatched junction nucleotides: 4. The CDR3 DNA sequence: TGTGCCAGCAGCTCCGGGACAGGGAAAAACACCATATATTTT. Protein product: CASSSGTGKNTIYF.

The chain uses TRBV19 and TRBJ1-6; weak D call: TRBD1 (5 bases). V shed 3 bases and J shed 9 bases, with 12 bases lying between them. The CDR3 sequence is 14 residues long. Germline values: CDR1 LNHDA, CDR2 SQIVND (reference sequence). CDR3 nucleotides: TGTGCCAGTAGTATTTCCCAGGGCTCTTCACCCCTCCACTTT. Its translation is CASSISQGSSPLHF.

The rearrangement links TRBV7-2 to TRBJ2-5, with 8 bases matching TRBD2. Looked up from germline, CDR1 is SGHTA and CDR2 is FQGNSA. The ends lost 4 bases at V and 5 bases at J; junction bases unmatched: 9. CDR3 length: 15 residues. The CDR3: CASSSGTRPQETQYF. DNA of the CDR3: TGTGCCAGCAGCTCCGGGACTAGGCCGCAGGAGACCCAGTACTTC.

The gene calls are TRBV7-2 and TRBJ1-1; D remains unclear. The V gene's germline CDR1 is SGHTA and CDR2 FQGNSA. This CDR3 is built from 14 residues. Trimming shortened V by 5 bases and J by 1 base, and 11 bases separated the two germline ends. The CDR3 sequence is CASSIGPGNTEAFF. The CDR3 nucleotides are TGTGCCAGCAGCATCGGCCCGGGGAACACTGAAGCTTTCTTT. The full variable domain, its missing parts supplied by reference TRBV7-2 and TRBJ1-1, is GAGVSQSPSNKVTEKGKDVELRCDPISGHTALYWYRQSLGQGLEFLIYFQGNSAPDKSGLPSDRFSAERTGGSVSTLTIQRTQQEDSAVYLCASSIGPGNTEAFFGQGTRLTVV.